Presented here are 21 T cell receptor beta chains from one specimen sequenced in a study of T cell responses to AZD1222 COVID-19 vaccine (dated by TCRdb to about 2021). Library preparation was by the immunoSEQ multiplex PCR assay. In its TCRdb copy, this immuneACCESS table keeps in-frame sequences only and misses some clones. Where compared with another copy, unresolved V genes explain less than half of these, and the others have no known cause. The sample records 130,000 to 150,000 clones, 85% to 95% of which are singletons. Jointly, the top ten make up approximately 2.1% of the sample. Read against the paper, the sample's time point label means: baseline before first vaccination. Sequencing was performed on peripheral blood, taken on day 0 of AZD1222 vaccination. The source is an adult in good health.

The chain carries TRBV4-1 and TRBJ1-1; possible D gene TRBD1, 5 bases. CDR1 is MGHRA and CDR2 is YSYEKL in the germline V gene. Trimming removed 0 bases at V and 6 bases at J, with 14 bases between. The CDR3 is made up of 15 amino acids. CDR3 nucleotide sequence: TGCGCCAGCAGCCAAGATGCCGACAGAGGTTCTGAAGCTTTCTTT. Amino acid sequence: CASSQDADRGSEAFF.

The sample holds one count of this clone. This chain links TRBV12-3 or TRBV12-4 with TRBJ1-1; D may be TRBD1 (5 bases). CDR3 length: 13 residues. V shed 3 bases and J shed 4 bases, with 9 bases lying between them. The CDR3 DNA is TGTGCCAGCAGTTTCGGACATCGCACTGAAGCTTTCTTT. Its translation is CASSFGHRTEAFF.

The chain couples TRBV27 to TRBJ2-7; 7 bases line up with TRBD2. Losses at the gene ends were 9 bases for V and 3 bases for J; bases not matched to a gene: 11. The CDR3 spans 14 residues. CDR1 MNHEY and CDR2 SMNVEV come from the germline V gene (reference sequence). The CDR3 loop reads CASSRAGLLYEQYF. The CDR3 coding sequence is TGTGCCAGTAGTAGAGCGGGGCTCCTCTACGAGCAGTACTTC.

The rearrangement links TRBV6-5 to TRBJ2-3, with a weak D call TRBD1 (5 bases). The germline gives CDR1 MNHEY, CDR2 SVGAGI. The CDR3 totals 16 residues. Trimming stripped 2 bases from V and 6 bases from J, with 18 bases between. The CDR3 DNA sequence: TGTGCCAGCAGTTACCAGGGAACGGGCCAAGCGGATACGCAGTATTTT. It yields the protein CASSYQGTGQADTQYF.

The rearrangement joins TRBV10-1 to TRBJ2-3; no definite D call. Between the trimmed V and J ends, which lost 3 bases and 2 bases, there was a span of 18 bases. The germline CDR1 and CDR2 sequences are WNHNN and SYGVQD (reference sequence). The CDR3 length is 17 residues. The CDR3 sequence is CASSDPDGREPTDTQYF. The CDR3 DNA follows: TGCGCCAGCAGTGACCCCGACGGGCGAGAACCCACAGATACGCAGTATTTT.

V and J are TRBV4-1 and TRBJ1-2; 8 nucleotides align to TRBD1. Looked up from germline, CDR1 is MGHRA and CDR2 is YSYEKL. CDR3 length: 14 residues. J was trimmed by 3 bases and V by 6 bases; bases with no gene match: 6. The CDR3 protein is CASRADREHYGYTF. The CDR3 DNA reads TGCGCCAGCAGGGCGGACAGGGAGCACTATGGCTACACCTTC.

The chain is built from TRBV6-6 and TRBJ1-3, with D possibly matching TRBD1 (6 bases). Germline values: CDR1 MNHNY, CDR2 SVGAGI (reference sequence). This CDR3 is 15 amino acids long. The V end was cut by 8 bases, the J end by 4 bases, with 18 bases between. CDR3 nucleotides: TGTGCCAGCGGCCGATTGGGGGCTTCCGGAAACACCATATATTTT. Translating gives CASGRLGASGNTIYF.

In this sample, this clone turned up once. The V call is TRBV5-1, the J call TRBJ1-4; D gene uncertain. Deletions cut 4 bases from V and 5 bases from J, with 9 bases between. There are 13 residues in the CDR3. The germline CDR1 and CDR2 sequences are SGHRS and YFSETQ. The CDR3, as DNA: TGCGCCAGCAGCCGCAGTACCAATGAAAAACTGTTTTTT. Protein product: CASSRSTNEKLFF.

This chain joins TRBV5-1 and TRBJ2-5, with TRBD1 matching 7 bases. The CDR3 consists of 16 residues. Germline trimming cut 4 bases from V and 3 bases from J; bases unmatched to any gene: 12. Germline-derived CDR1 and CDR2 are SGHRS and YFSETQ. CDR3 in amino acids: CASSNRGKGRKETQYF. The DNA of the CDR3 is TGCGCCAGCAGCAACAGGGGAAAGGGGAGAAAAGAGACCCAGTACTTC.

This clone has more than one count but fewer than ten. V and J are TRBV5-4 and TRBJ2-7, with D possibly matching TRBD1 (5 bases). Germline CDR1 reads SGHNT; CDR2 reads YYREEE (reference sequence). The ends were cut back, 1 base at V and 6 bases at J, with 14 bases in the middle. The CDR3 contains 14 residues. The CDR3 protein is CASSLKGLGSEQYF. The CDR3 region has the DNA TGTGCCAGCAGCTTGAAGGGGCTTGGGTCCGAGCAGTACTTC.

J is TRBJ1-5 and V is TRBV6-6, with 9 bases fitting TRBD1. The CDR3 has 15 residues. CDR1 is MNHNY, CDR2 SVGAGI, per germline (reference sequence). The V and J ends lost 5 bases and 5 bases, in that order; junction bases with no gene match: 7. CDR3 protein: CASSNRQGGHQPQHF. The CDR3 nucleotides are TGTGCCAGCAGTAATCGACAGGGGGGCCATCAGCCCCAGCATTTT.

The V call is TRBV27, the J call TRBJ2-2; D perhaps matches TRBD1 (6 bases). The CDR3 is 15 amino acids. Trimming removed 3 bases from V and 2 bases from J, with 10 bases in between. In germline, CDR1 is MNHEY, CDR2 SMNVEV (reference sequence). The CDR3 sequence: CASSFLTGNTGELFF. In DNA form, the CDR3 reads TGTGCCAGCAGTTTTCTGACAGGAAACACCGGGGAGCTGTTTTTT.

V and J are TRBV24-1 and TRBJ2-2, with 8 nucleotides matching TRBD2. The CDR3 length is 15 residues. V was pared by 2 bases and J by 5 bases, with 3 bases of the junction left unmatched. Germline values: CDR1 KGHDR, CDR2 SFDVKD. Here the CDR3 DNA reads TGTGCCACCAGTGATTGGGGCGGGAGGACCGGGGAGCTGTTTTTT. It codes for CATSDWGGRTGELFF.

This chain uses TRBV5-4 with TRBJ1-3; D unclear. V was cut by 1 base and J by 0 bases, with 11 bases left in between. Germline assignment: CDR1 SGHNT and CDR2 YYREEE (reference sequence). This CDR3 region has 16 residues. CDR3 sequence: CASSLHDRVSGNTIYF. The DNA for the CDR3 is TGTGCCAGCAGCTTGCATGACCGGGTCTCTGGAAACACCATATATTTT.

The chain has TRBV7-2 and TRBJ2-3; D gene unclear. The ends were cut back, 3 bases at V and 0 bases at J, with 1 base in the middle. The germline V gene has CDR1 SGHTA and CDR2 FQGNSA. The CDR3 spans 12 residues. This CDR3 is CASSFSTDTQYF. For the CDR3, the DNA is TGTGCCAGCAGCTTTAGCACAGATACGCAGTATTTT.

This clone appeared a few times. The V and J genes are TRBV7-3 and TRBJ2-2; TRBD2 might be the D (6 bases). Germline V CDR1 and CDR2: SGHTA, FQGTGA. V was cut by 5 bases and J by 0 bases, with 13 bases left in between. The CDR3 loop spans 16 amino acids. The CDR3 sequence is CASSQWGTANTGELFF. CDR3 nucleotide sequence: TGTGCCAGCAGCCAGTGGGGGACTGCGAACACCGGGGAGCTGTTTTTT.

The chain joins TRBV10-3 to TRBJ1-2; TRBD1 matches at 7 bases. Trimming removed 5 bases from V and 1 base from J; junction bases left unmatched: 10. The CDR3 has 16 residues. Per germline, CDR1 ENHRY and CDR2 SYGVKD. Here the CDR3 DNA reads TGTGCCATCAGTTCCAGACAGGGCGTTAATAACTATGGCTACACCTTC. Its translation: CAISSRQGVNNYGYTF.

The V and J genes are TRBV9 and TRBJ2-7; TRBD1 matches 9 bases. CDR3 size: 14 residues. Germline V gives CDR1 SGDLS, CDR2 YYNGEE. The trim removed 4 bases at V and 6 bases at J, leaving 8 bases unmatched. CDR3 DNA: TGTGCCAGCAGCCCCGGGACAGGGTCCCTCGAGCAGTACTTC. Residues: CASSPGTGSLEQYF.

The chain links TRBV6-1 to TRBJ1-5; D uncertain. V shed 3 bases and J shed 9 bases, with 9 bases lying between them. This CDR3 region has 12 residues. The germline V gene has CDR1 MNHNS and CDR2 SASEGT. The CDR3: CASSDPDRPQHF. The CDR3 bases are TGTGCCAGCAGTGACCCAGATCGGCCCCAGCATTTT.

This sequence joins TRBV9 and TRBJ1-1, with a possible D match to TRBD1 (5 bases). The CDR3 has 16 amino acids. CDR1 and CDR2 from the germline V gene are SGDLS and YYNGEE. Trimming shortened V by 4 bases and J by 3 bases, and 19 bases separated the two germline ends. The CDR3 DNA reads as TGTGCCAGCAGCCCTCTCAGCCGGGGCGCGGACACTGAAGCTTTCTTT. Translation: CASSPLSRGADTEAFF. Complete variable domain (other parts from reference TRBV9 and TRBJ1-1): DSGVTQTPKHLITATGQRVTLRCSPRSGDLSVYWYQQSLDQGLQFLIQYYNGEERAKGNILERFSAQQFPDLHSELNLSSLELGDSALYFCASSPLSRGADTEAFFGQGTRLTVV.

The chain recombines TRBV9 with TRBJ1-1, with D hard to call. The CDR3 is 15 amino acids. The V end lost 2 bases, the J end lost 4 bases, and 15 bases lay between the germline ends. Germline V lookup: CDR1 SGDLS, CDR2 YYNGEE. CDR3 DNA sequence: TGTGCCAGCAGCGTCCTGGGCGGGGTAAGCACTGAAGCTTTCTTT. It yields the protein CASSVLGGVSTEAFF. The variable domain in full, with the rest retrieved from reference TRBV9 and TRBJ1-1, is DSGVTQTPKHLITATGQRVTLRCSPRSGDLSVYWYQQSLDQGLQFLIQYYNGEERAKGNILERFSAQQFPDLHSELNLSSLELGDSALYFCASSVLGGVSTEAFFGQGTRLTVV.